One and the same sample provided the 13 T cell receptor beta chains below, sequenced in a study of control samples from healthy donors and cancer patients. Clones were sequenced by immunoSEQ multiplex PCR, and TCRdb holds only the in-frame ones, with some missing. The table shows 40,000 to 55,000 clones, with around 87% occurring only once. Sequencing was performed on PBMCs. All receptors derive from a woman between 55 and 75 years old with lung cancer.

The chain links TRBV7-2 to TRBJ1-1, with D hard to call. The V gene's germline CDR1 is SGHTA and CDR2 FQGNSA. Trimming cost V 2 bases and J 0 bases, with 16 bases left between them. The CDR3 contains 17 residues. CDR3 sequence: CASSLRMGTTMNTEAFF. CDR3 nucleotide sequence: TGTGCCAGCAGCTTACGAATGGGTACTACCATGAACACTGAAGCTTTCTTT.

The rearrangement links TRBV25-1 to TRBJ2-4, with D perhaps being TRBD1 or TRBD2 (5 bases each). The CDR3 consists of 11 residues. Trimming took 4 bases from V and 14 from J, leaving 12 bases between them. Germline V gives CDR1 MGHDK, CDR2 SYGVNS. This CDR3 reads CASSGDVRKYF. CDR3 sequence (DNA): TGTGCCAGCAGTGGGGACGTACGAAAGTACTTC.

For the CDR3, the DNA is TGTGCCAGCAGCTTGAGTACGAACACCGGGGAGCTGTTTTTT. It yields the protein CASSLSTNTGELFF. V usage is TRBV5-4 and J usage is TRBJ2-2; D is uncertain. Trimming stripped 1 base from V and 0 bases from J, with 4 bases between. From germline, CDR1 is SGHNT and CDR2 YYREEE (reference sequence). The CDR3 loop spans 14 amino acids.

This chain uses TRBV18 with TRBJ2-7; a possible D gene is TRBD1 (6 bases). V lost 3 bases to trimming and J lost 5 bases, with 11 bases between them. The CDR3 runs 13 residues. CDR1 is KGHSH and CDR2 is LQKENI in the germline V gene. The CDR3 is CASSPSDRNEQYF. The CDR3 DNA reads TGTGCCAGCTCACCCTCCGACAGGAACGAGCAGTACTTC.

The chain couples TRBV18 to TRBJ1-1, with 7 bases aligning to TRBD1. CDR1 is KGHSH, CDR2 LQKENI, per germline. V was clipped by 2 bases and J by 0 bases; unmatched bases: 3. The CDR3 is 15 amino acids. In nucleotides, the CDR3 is TGTGCCAGCTCACCAGAGGACAGGATGAACACTGAAGCTTTCTTT. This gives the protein CASSPEDRMNTEAFF.

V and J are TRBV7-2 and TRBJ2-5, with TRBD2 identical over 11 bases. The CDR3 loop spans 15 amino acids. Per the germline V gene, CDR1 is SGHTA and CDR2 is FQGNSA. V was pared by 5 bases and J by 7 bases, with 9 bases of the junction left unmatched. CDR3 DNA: TGTGCCAGCAGCCTTCCAGGCGGGACTAGCGGGACCCAGTACTTC. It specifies CASSLPGGTSGTQYF.

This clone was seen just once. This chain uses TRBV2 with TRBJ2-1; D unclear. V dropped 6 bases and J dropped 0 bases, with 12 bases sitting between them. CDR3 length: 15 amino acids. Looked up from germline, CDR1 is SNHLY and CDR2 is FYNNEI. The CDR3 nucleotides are TGTGCCAGCAGGAGAGGCGGAAGCTCCTACAATGAGCAGTTCTTC. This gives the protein CASRRGGSSYNEQFF.

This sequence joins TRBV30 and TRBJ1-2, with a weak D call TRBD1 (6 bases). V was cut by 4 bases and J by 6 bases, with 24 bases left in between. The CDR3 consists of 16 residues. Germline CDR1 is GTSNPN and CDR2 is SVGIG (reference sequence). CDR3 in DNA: TGTGCCTGGACCAAACTAGACAGGTCAGGTGGGGATGGCTACACCTTC. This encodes CAWTKLDRSGGDGYTF.

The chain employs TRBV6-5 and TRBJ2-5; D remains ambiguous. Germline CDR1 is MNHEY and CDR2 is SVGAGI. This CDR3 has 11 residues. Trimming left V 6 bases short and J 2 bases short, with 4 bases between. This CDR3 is CASRVQETQYF. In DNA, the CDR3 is TGTGCCAGCAGAGTTCAAGAGACCCAGTACTTC.

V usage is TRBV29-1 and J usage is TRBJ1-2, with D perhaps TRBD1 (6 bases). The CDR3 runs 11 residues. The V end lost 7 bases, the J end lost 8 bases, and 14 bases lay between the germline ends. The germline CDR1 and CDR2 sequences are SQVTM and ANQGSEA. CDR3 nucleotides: TGCAGCGCTGAGAGGGGGGAAGGCTACACCTTC. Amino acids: CSAERGEGYTF. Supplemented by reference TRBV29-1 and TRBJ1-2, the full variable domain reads SAVISQKPSRDICQRGTSLTIQCQVDSQVTMMFWYRQQPGQSLTLIATANQGSEATYESGFVIDKFPISRPNLTFSTLTVSNMSPEDSSIYLCSAERGEGYTFGSGTRLTVV.

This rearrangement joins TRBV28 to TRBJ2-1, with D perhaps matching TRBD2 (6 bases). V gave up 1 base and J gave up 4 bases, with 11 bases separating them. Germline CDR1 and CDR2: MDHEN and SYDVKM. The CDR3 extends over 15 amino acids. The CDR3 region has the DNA TGTGCCAGCAGTTTATTCGGGAGCAGATACAATGAGCAGTTCTTC. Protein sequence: CASSLFGSRYNEQFF.

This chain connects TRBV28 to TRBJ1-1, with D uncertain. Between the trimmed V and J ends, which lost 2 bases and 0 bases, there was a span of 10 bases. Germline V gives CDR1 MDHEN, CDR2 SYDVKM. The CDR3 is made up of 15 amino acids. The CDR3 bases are TGTGCCAGCAGTTTAGCATCCTCTTTGAACACTGAAGCTTTCTTT. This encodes CASSLASSLNTEAFF.

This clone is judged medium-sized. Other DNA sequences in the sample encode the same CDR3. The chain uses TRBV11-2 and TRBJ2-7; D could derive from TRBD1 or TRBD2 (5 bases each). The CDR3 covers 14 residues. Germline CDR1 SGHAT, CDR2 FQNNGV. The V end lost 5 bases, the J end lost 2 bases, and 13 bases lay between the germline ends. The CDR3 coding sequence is TGTGCCAGCAGCCTCCGGGACGGAACCTACGAGCAGTACTTC. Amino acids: CASSLRDGTYEQYF.